The subject of this entry is one TCR beta chain. These data are taken from a study of blood T cell repertoires in COVID-19. The protocol was immunoSEQ multiplex PCR, while the TCRdb copy is restricted to in-frame clones and leaves out a portion. The sample records over 200,000 clones, around 80% being singletons. V lost 2 bases, J lost 2 bases, and 8 bases stayed unmatched. This CDR3 spans 17 amino acids. Germline values: CDR1 KGHDR, CDR2 SFDVKD. The TCR comes from a woman older than 75 with active or convalescent COVID-19. Sequences were obtained from peripheral blood. The J gene is TRBJ2-1, the V gene TRBV24-1; 7 bases line up with TRBD2. The CDR3 nucleotides are TGTGCCACCAGTGATTCTCGAGCGGGGAGCCCCTACAATGAGCAGTTCTTC. Amino acids: CATSDSRAGSPYNEQFF.